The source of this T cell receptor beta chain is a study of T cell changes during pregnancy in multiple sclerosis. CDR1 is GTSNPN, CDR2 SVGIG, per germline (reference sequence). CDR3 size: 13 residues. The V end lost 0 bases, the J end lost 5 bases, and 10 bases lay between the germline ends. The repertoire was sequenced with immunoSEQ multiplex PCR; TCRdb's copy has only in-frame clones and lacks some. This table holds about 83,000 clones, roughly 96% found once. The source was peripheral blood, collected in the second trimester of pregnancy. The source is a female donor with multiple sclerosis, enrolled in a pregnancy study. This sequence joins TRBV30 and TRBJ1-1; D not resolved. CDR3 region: CAWSVLGGTEAFF. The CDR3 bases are TGTGCCTGGAGTGTACTGGGAGGAACTGAAGCTTTCTTT. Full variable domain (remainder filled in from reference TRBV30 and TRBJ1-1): SQTIHQWPATLVQPVGSPLSLECTVEGTSNPNLYWYRQAAGRGLQLLFYSVGIGQISSEVPQNLSASRPQDRQFILSSKKLLLSDSGFYLCAWSVLGGTEAFFGQGTRLTVV.